This TCR beta chain was sequenced in a study of metastatic and nonmetastatic thyroid tumors. Original analysis: CDR3 differences across clinicopathological groups were used to build a distant-metastasis classifier for papillary thyroid cancer. Using MiXCR, TCRdb re-called clones from the PCR reads. In this record, the V and J calls reflect TCRdb's handling and not the investigators' own analysis. In the table there are about 92,000 clones, 15% of which are singletons. The CDR3 runs to 15 residues. With 4 bases clipped from V and 2 bases from J, the junction kept 4 bases outside the gene matches. CDR1 and CDR2 from the germline V gene are SGDLS and YYNGEE. No treatment of any kind had been given to any patient before thyroid surgery. This clone was observed at least ten times.

The chain couples TRBV9 to TRBJ1-3; 9 positions match TRBD1. The sequence derives from a female donor with papillary thyroid cancer or a benign thyroid nodule (not recorded which). Some clones in this sample may be carry-over from other donors' samples. Material for sequencing was blood. In nucleotides, the CDR3 is TGTGCCAGCAGCACGGACAGGGGAGCTGGAAACACCATATATTTT. Translation gives CASSTDRGAGNTIYF. The whole variable domain, filled in from reference TRBV9 and TRBJ1-3, reads DSGVTQTPKHLITATGQRVTLRCSPRSGDLSVYWYQQSLDQGLQFLIQYYNGEERAKGNILERFSAQQFPDLHSELNLSSLELGDSALYFCASSTDRGAGNTIYFGEGSWLTVV.